These 31 T cell receptor beta chains were all obtained from the same sample, sequenced in a study of T-cell memory formation after mild COVID-19. Via MiXCR, TCRdb re-called the 5' RACE reads, giving one row per CDR3 protein. Among 560,000 or so distinct CDR3 sequences, about 18% were seen once, and the ten largest hold around 8.1%. The material sequenced was PBMCs or a T cell subset sorted from them (not recorded which). These receptors were collected from an adult woman who had mild COVID-19 (a few samples of this study predate the infection). Cell type and time point are not known.

This clonotype showed up just a few times. The chain is built from TRBV10-3 and TRBJ2-7; D tentatively fits TRBD1 or TRBD2 (6 bases each). V was trimmed by 1 base and J by 0 bases, leaving 16 bases between them. In germline, CDR1 is ENHRY, CDR2 SYGVKD. This CDR3 is built from 17 residues. DNA of the CDR3: TGTGCCATCAGTGAGTGGGGCGTAGGGGGGAGCTCCTACGAGCAGTACTTC. This encodes CAISEWGVGGSSYEQYF.

This clonotype was seen only once. The gene calls are TRBV12-3 or TRBV12-4 and TRBJ1-4, with D perhaps matching TRBD1 (6 bases). The germline V and J ends were trimmed by 3 bases and 4 bases, with 18 bases remaining between them. This CDR3 contains 17 residues. CDR3 sequence reads: CASSFVDRFGRNEKLFF. The CDR3 bases are TGTGCCAGCAGTTTCGTCGACAGGTTTGGACGTAATGAAAAACTGTTTTTT.

This clonotype was observed a handful of times. The V and J genes are TRBV18 and TRBJ2-1; 15 bases match TRBD2. Trimming cost V 0 bases and J 6 bases; bases outside gene matches: 3. Germline CDR1 is KGHSH and CDR2 is LQKENI. This CDR3 is 17 amino acids long. CDR3 region: CASSPPGLAGGLNEQFF. The DNA for the CDR3 is TGTGCCAGCTCACCACCCGGACTAGCGGGAGGGCTCAATGAGCAGTTCTTC.

This clonotype occurred many times. The chain has TRBV5-1 and TRBJ2-3, with D unresolved. V lost 0 bases and J lost 2, with 10 bases in between. CDR1 and CDR2 (germline): SGHRS, YFSETQ. The CDR3 contains 15 residues. The CDR3 sequence is CASSLAGTITDTQYF. CDR3 bases: TGCGCCAGCAGCTTGGCGGGCACCATCACAGATACGCAGTATTTT.

The rearrangement uses TRBV7-9 and TRBJ2-7; perhaps TRBD2 as D (5 bases). This CDR3 comprises 14 residues. Germline V gives CDR1 SEHNR, CDR2 FQNEAQ (reference sequence). Trimming stripped 5 bases from V and 4 bases from J, with 15 bases between. CDR3 residues: CASSPPLRGYEQYF. CDR3 coding DNA: TGTGCCAGCAGCCCCCCTTTGCGAGGGTACGAGCAGTACTTC.

This clonotype was seen a few times. The chain combines TRBV10-3 with TRBJ1-1, with 8 nucleotides matching TRBD1. The CDR3 has 14 residues. From germline, CDR1 is ENHRY and CDR2 SYGVKD. The junction had 9 bases not matched to a gene; V was cut back by 10 bases and J by 2 bases. The chain's CDR3 is CATNGQGGNTEAFF. CDR3 nucleotides: TGTGCCACGAACGGACAGGGAGGAAACACTGAAGCTTTCTTT.

This clonotype was counted at least ten times. V and J are TRBV20-1 and TRBJ1-2; D remains unclear. Trimming removed 0 bases at V and 1 base at J, with 15 bases between. The CDR3 runs 16 residues. CDR1 is DFQATT and CDR2 is SNEGSKA in the germline V gene (reference sequence). CDR3 sequence reads: CSARDPTRRVNYGYTF. The CDR3 DNA reads TGCAGTGCTAGAGACCCGACCAGGAGGGTTAACTATGGCTACACCTTC.

The V call is TRBV11-2, the J call TRBJ2-7; D gene unclear. Trimming took off 5 bases at V and 6 bases at J, with 8 bases between the two ends. This CDR3 comprises 11 residues. The germline gives CDR1 SGHAT, CDR2 FQNNGV. In nucleotides, the CDR3 is TGTGCCAGCAGCGGGCGGCCCGAGCAGTACTTC. Translation: CASSGRPEQYF.

CDR3 residues: CASSPRRDTYEQYF. The CDR3, as DNA: TGTGCCAGCAGCCCGAGGCGGGACACCTACGAGCAGTACTTC. The chain employs TRBV7-2 and TRBJ2-7; D may be TRBD1 or TRBD2 (6 bases each). In germline, CDR1 is SGHTA, CDR2 FQGNSA. Trimming cost V 5 bases and J 2 bases, with 13 bases left between them. This CDR3 region has 14 residues.

The gene calls are TRBV20-1 and TRBJ2-1; TRBD2 matches at 16 bases. J lost 3 bases, V lost 0 bases, and 8 bases had no gene match. The CDR3 loop spans 19 amino acids. CDR1 DFQATT and CDR2 SNEGSKA come from the germline V gene (reference sequence). This CDR3 is CSAREISGLAGGGYNEQFF. The DNA for the CDR3 is TGCAGTGCTAGAGAGATATCGGGACTAGCGGGAGGGGGCTACAATGAGCAGTTCTTC.

This clonotype was counted many times. One end of the junction does not line up with germline, which may come from a read error. This chain joins TRBV7-9 and TRBJ2-1; TRBD2 agrees at 11 bases. The germline V gene has CDR1 SEHNR and CDR2 FQNEAQ (reference sequence). This CDR3 has 14 amino acids. The CDR3 loop reads CASSSQLAGGIGLF. DNA of the CDR3: TGTGCCAGCAGCTCACAGCTAGCGGGAGGAATCGGGCTCTTC.

V and J are TRBV5-1 and TRBJ2-4; no clear D gene. The CDR3 runs 16 residues. Deletions cut 2 bases from V and 3 bases from J, with 15 bases between. Germline loops: CDR1 SGHRS, CDR2 YFSETQ. DNA for the CDR3: TGCGCCAGCAGCTTAGTCGAGGCTGTCGACAAAAACATTCAGTACTTC. This gives the protein CASSLVEAVDKNIQYF.

This clonotype was seen only a few times. The V gene is TRBV5-1, the J gene TRBJ2-3; possibly TRBD2 for D (6 bases). Germline values: CDR1 SGHRS, CDR2 YFSETQ. V lost 4 bases and J lost 4, with 7 bases in between. This CDR3 is 12 amino acids long. The CDR3 loop is CASSTGADTQYF. DNA of the CDR3: TGCGCCAGCAGCACGGGAGCAGATACGCAGTATTTT.

The chain couples TRBV27 to TRBJ2-1; D might be TRBD2 (6 bases). The CDR3 totals 17 residues. The V end was cut by 4 bases, the J end by 7 bases, with 23 bases between. Germline V gene data show CDR1 as MNHEY and CDR2 as SMNVEV (reference sequence). Here the CDR3 reads CASSSPPKRARTNEQFF. As DNA, the CDR3 is TGTGCCAGCAGTTCGCCCCCTAAGCGGGCCCGAACGAATGAGCAGTTCTTC.

Only a few counts were recorded for this clonotype. The V call is TRBV5-4, the J call TRBJ2-7, with 7 positions matching TRBD2. Trimming cost V 2 bases and J 7 bases; bases outside gene matches: 9. The CDR3 covers 14 residues. Germline V gives CDR1 SGHNT, CDR2 YYREEE (reference sequence). The CDR3 is CASSLRLAGGEQYF. CDR3 nucleotide sequence: TGTGCCAGCAGCTTACGACTAGCCGGGGGTGAGCAGTACTTC. Full variable domain (remainder filled in from reference TRBV5-4 and TRBJ2-7): ETGVTQSPTHLIKTRGQQVTLRCSSQSGHNTVSWYQQALGQGPQFIFQYYREEENGRGNFPPRFSGLQFPNYSSELNVNALELDDSALYLCASSLRLAGGEQYFGPGTRLTVT.

This clonotype has only a few counts. The rearrangement joins TRBV20-1 to TRBJ1-5; D is ambiguous. CDR1 and CDR2 (germline): DFQATT, SNEGSKA (reference sequence). The V gene lost 3 bases and the J gene lost 2 bases, with 11 bases spanning the gap. This CDR3 comprises 14 residues. CDR3 coding DNA: TGCAGTGCTAGCAGAGTGGGAGGCAATCAGCCCCAGCATTTT. Residues: CSASRVGGNQPQHF.

This clonotype has only a few counts. This chain connects TRBV7-9 to TRBJ2-1; TRBD2 aligns across 12 bases. The germline gives CDR1 SEHNR, CDR2 FQNEAQ (reference sequence). The CDR3 covers 16 residues. The trim removed 2 bases at V and 8 bases at J, leaving 7 bases unmatched. The CDR3 sequence is CASSLKTSGSIDEQFF. The CDR3 DNA is TGTGCCAGCAGCTTAAAGACTAGCGGGAGCATTGATGAGCAGTTCTTC.

This clonotype was seen more than once but under ten times. J is TRBJ2-7 and V is TRBV7-9; 8 bases agree with TRBD1. Germline CDR1 reads SEHNR; CDR2 reads FQNEAQ (reference sequence). The J segment lost 4 bases and the V segment lost 5 bases, leaving 7 bases of the junction unmatched. There are 14 residues in the CDR3. This CDR3 reads CASSPDRVVYEQYF. In DNA, the CDR3 is TGTGCCAGCAGCCCGGACAGGGTGGTATACGAGCAGTACTTC. Based on the CDR3 plus reference TRBV7-9 and TRBJ2-7, the full variable domain is DTGVSQNPRHKITKRGQNVTFRCDPISEHNRLYWYRQTLGQGPEFLTYFQNEAQLEKSRLLSDRFSAERPKGSFSTLEIQRTEQGDSAMYLCASSPDRVVYEQYFGPGTRLTVT.

This clonotype showed up just a few times. The rearrangement uses TRBV7-2 and TRBJ2-5; no definite D call. The CDR3 consists of 16 residues. The germline gives CDR1 SGHTA, CDR2 FQGNSA. Between the trimmed V and J ends, which lost 1 base and 5 bases, there was a span of 17 bases. CDR3 coding DNA: TGTGCCAGCAGCTTAGATCGAGAAGAGCTGGGGGAGACCCAGTACTTC. Translation: CASSLDREELGETQYF. Full variable domain (outside the CDR3, taken from reference TRBV7-2 and TRBJ2-5): GAGVSQSPSNKVTEKGKDVELRCDPISGHTALYWYRQSLGQGLEFLIYFQGNSAPDKSGLPSDRFSAERTGGSVSTLTIQRTQQEDSAVYLCASSLDREELGETQYFGPGTRLLVL.

The chain couples TRBV6-5 to TRBJ1-1; weak D call: TRBD1 (5 bases). The CDR3 covers 13 residues. Looked up from germline, CDR1 is MNHEY and CDR2 is SVGAGI. The V end lost 2 bases, the J end lost 14 bases, and 18 bases lay between the germline ends. CDR3 protein: CASSYGRGTLGFF. In DNA form, the CDR3 reads TGTGCCAGCAGTTACGGTCGGGGGACCCTGGGATTCTTT.

The chain links TRBV27 to TRBJ1-5; TRBD1 aligns across 10 bases. CDR1 MNHEY and CDR2 SMNVEV come from the germline V gene (reference sequence). Unmatched junction bases numbered 9, after V lost 4 bases and J lost 0 bases. There are 18 residues in the CDR3. The CDR3 spells CASSWTGGSLISNQPQHF. Here the CDR3 DNA reads TGTGCCAGCAGTTGGACAGGGGGTTCATTAATTAGCAATCAGCCCCAGCATTTT.

The sample holds a few counts of this clonotype. V gene TRBV3-1 combines with J gene TRBJ2-3; 8 nucleotides line up with TRBD1. CDR3 size: 19 residues. V gave up 2 bases and J gave up 1 base; unmatched junction bases: 14. Germline V gene sequence: CDR1 LGHDT, CDR2 YNNKEL (reference sequence). This CDR3 reads CASSQHEPDREDGTDTQYF. CDR3 in DNA: TGTGCCAGCAGCCAACACGAACCGGACAGGGAAGATGGCACAGATACGCAGTATTTT.

This clonotype showed up just a few times. The V call is TRBV4-2, the J call TRBJ2-2; the D gene is possibly TRBD1 (6 bases). The CDR3 contains 17 residues. Trimming shortened V by 4 bases and J by 1 base, and 16 bases separated the two germline ends. Germline CDR1 is LGHNA and CDR2 is YNFKEQ. CDR3 sequence reads: CASSPPSGQLNTGELFF. The CDR3 nucleotides are TGTGCCAGCAGCCCACCATCCGGACAGCTGAACACCGGGGAGCTGTTTTTT.

The genes are TRBV20-1 and TRBJ2-3, with TRBD2 matching 10 bases. This CDR3 is built from 19 residues. Trimming cost V 0 bases and J 0 bases; bases outside gene matches: 12. From germline, CDR1 is DFQATT and CDR2 SNEGSKA (reference sequence). The CDR3 nucleotides are TGCAGTGCTAGAGATCGTCTACTAGCGGGGACAACTAGCACAGATACGCAGTATTTT. Its translation: CSARDRLLAGTTSTDTQYF.

This clonotype has ten or more counts. The chain carries TRBV7-2 and TRBJ2-2; TRBD2 matches at 13 bases. V dropped 5 bases and J dropped 5; count of bases not matched to a gene: 11. The CDR3 consists of 18 residues. In germline, CDR1 is SGHTA, CDR2 FQGNSA. CDR3 in amino acids: CASSLGGLAGRRTGELFF. The CDR3 DNA reads as TGTGCCAGCAGCCTGGGGGGACTAGCGGGACGGAGGACCGGGGAGCTGTTTTTT.

The CDR3, as DNA: TGTGCCAGCACTGGACAGGGGGTAAACTATGGCTACACCTTC. It codes for CASTGQGVNYGYTF. V gene TRBV12-3 or TRBV12-4 combines with J gene TRBJ1-2; 10 nucleotides align to TRBD1. The CDR3 is 14 amino acids. The trim removed 7 bases at V and 2 bases at J, leaving 4 bases unmatched.

A few counts support this clonotype. This chain connects TRBV6-4 to TRBJ1-6; D remains ambiguous. The length of the CDR3 is 15 residues. Trimming pared 0 bases from V and 4 bases from J, leaving 7 bases between. CDR1 and CDR2 from the germline V gene are MRHNA and SNTAGT. This CDR3 is CASSDSGAYNSPLHF. As DNA, the CDR3 is TGTGCCAGCAGTGACTCGGGAGCTTATAATTCACCCCTCCACTTT.

V usage is TRBV7-3 and J usage is TRBJ2-1; 8 bases agree with TRBD2. V was clipped by 11 bases and J by 8 bases; unmatched bases: 20. CDR1 and CDR2 (germline): SGHTA, FQGTGA. The CDR3 consists of 16 residues. Written as DNA, the CDR3 is TGTGCCGGAACCGGGGAGTTGCGGGGGGTTTTTTATGAGCAGTTCTTC. Translating gives CAGTGELRGVFYEQFF.

J is TRBJ1-1 and V is TRBV6-2 or TRBV6-3; D is possibly TRBD1 (5 bases). V was trimmed by 0 bases and J by 4 bases, leaving 21 bases between them. The CDR3 loop spans 18 amino acids. The germline V gene encodes CDR1 MNHEY and CDR2 SVGEGT. CDR3 nucleotides: TGTGCCAGCAGTTACTCGGCGAGGGACCCTGGACGCGGCACTGAAGCTTTCTTT. Amino acids: CASSYSARDPGRGTEAFF.

The rearrangement joins TRBV30 to TRBJ2-3; D remains unclear. With 0 bases removed from V and 5 bases from J, the gap between germline ends came to 9 bases. The CDR3 consists of 13 residues. The V gene's germline CDR1 is GTSNPN and CDR2 SVGIG (reference sequence). CDR3 nucleotide sequence: TGTGCCTGGAGTGTACAGAGTCGAGATACGCAGTATTTT. Amino acid sequence: CAWSVQSRDTQYF. The full variable domain, its missing parts supplied by reference TRBV30 and TRBJ2-3, is SQTIHQWPATLVQPVGSPLSLECTVEGTSNPNLYWYRQAAGRGLQLLFYSVGIGQISSEVPQNLSASRPQDRQFILSSKKLLLSDSGFYLCAWSVQSRDTQYFGPGTRLTVL.

This clonotype was picked up many times. J is TRBJ1-1 and V is TRBV24-1; D is unresolved. Germline CDR1 is KGHDR and CDR2 is SFDVKD. The CDR3 is 12 residues long. V lost 7 bases, J lost 1 base, and 6 bases lay in between. The CDR3 coding sequence is TGTGCCACCAGCGATAGGAACACTGAAGCTTTCTTT. Protein sequence: CATSDRNTEAFF.